The present T cell receptor (beta chain) was sequenced within a study of metastatic and nonmetastatic thyroid tumors. Study in general: Repertoires were compared across blood and tumor or nodule tissue from malignant and benign thyroid patients. Study results and caveats: Reports indicated that malignant thyroid tumors showed significantly higher TCR beta diversity than benign nodules did, in blood and tumor.

The germline V gene encodes CDR1 SQVTM and CDR2 ANQGSEA. CDR3 length: 15 residues. The J segment lost 4 bases and the V segment lost 5 bases, leaving 8 bases of the junction unmatched. This clone was recorded at least ten times. Its antigen is unidentified. Under the authors' procedure: Clinicopathological groups supplied CDR3 differences that were used to build a distant-metastasis classifier for papillary thyroid cancer. TCRdb re-called the PCR reads with MiXCR. The V and J calls reflect TCRdb's pipeline rather than the authors' work. Altogether about 25,000 clones are present, approximately 19% being singletons, with the ten largest covering approximately 4.2%. Thyroid surgery took place with no prior treatment in any patient.

The receptor was derived from a male donor with papillary thyroid cancer or a benign thyroid nodule (not recorded which). Some clones in this sample may be carry-over from other donors' samples. The sequenced material came from blood. The chain recombines TRBV29-1 with TRBJ2-3, with 11 bases lining up with TRBD2. The CDR3 loop is CSVSLAGGRADTQYF. The CDR3 nucleotides are TGCAGCGTTTCGTTAGCGGGAGGGCGGGCAGATACGCAGTATTTT.